Listed below are T cell receptor beta chains from one sample, sequenced in a study of cytomegalovirus exposure and HLA in healthy donors. The assay was immunoSEQ multiplex PCR, and TCRdb's table has in-frame clones only and misses some. This table has around 140,000 clones, around four fifths appearing once. Sequenced: PBMCs. These receptors were taken from a female donor in good health and CMV-seronegative. CDR3s include the opening cysteine and the closing phenylalanine or tryptophan. A D gene is named only where the DNA matches it firmly. Size values are once, few and many counts, or a class for expanded clones, and some rows have none.

TRBJ1-2 | TRBV9 | NA | TRBD1 | CASSVDRGTGYGYTF | TGTGCCAGCAGCGTAGATCGAGGGACAGGCTATGGCTACACCTTC
TRBJ1-4 | TRBV19 | NA | NA | CASSIPGLLNEKLFF | TGTGCCAGTAGTATCCCAGGACTGCTTAATGAAAAACTGTTTTTT
TRBJ2-7 | TRBV6-1 | NA | NA | CASSTGTGAYEQYF | TGTGCCAGCAGTACCGGGACGGGGGCCTACGAGCAGTACTTC
TRBJ2-5 | TRBV9 | NA | NA | CASSPTGEGTQYF | TGTGCCAGCAGCCCGACAGGGGAGGGGACCCAGTACTTC
TRBJ1-1 | TRBV6-6 | NA | NA | CASTYGGLGEAFF | TGTGCCAGCACCTACGGGGGTTTAGGTGAAGCTTTCTTT
TRBJ2-1 | TRBV29-1 | few | NA | CSVANYNEQFF | TGCAGCGTTGCCAATTACAATGAGCAGTTCTTC
TRBJ2-7 | TRBV10-3 | once | TRBD1 | CAISEPDRGSYEQYF | TGTGCCATCAGTGAGCCGGACAGGGGCTCCTACGAGCAGTACTTC
TRBJ2-7 | TRBV27 | NA | NA | CASSGLERVYEQYF | TGTGCCAGCAGTGGTTTGGAGCGGGTTTACGAGCAGTACTTC
TRBJ2-5 | TRBV11-3 | few | TRBD1 | CASSSSAGTGEETQYF | TGTGCCAGCAGCTCCTCCGCCGGGACAGGGGAAGAGACCCAGTACTTC
TRBJ2-7 | TRBV9 | NA | TRBD2 | CASSVGNSGTYEQYF | TGTGCCAGCAGCGTTGGAAATAGCGGGACTTACGAGCAGTACTTC
TRBJ2-7 | TRBV18 | NA | TRBD2 | CASSPGLAGYEQYF | TGTGCCAGCTCACCGGGACTAGCGGGCTACGAGCAGTACTTC
TRBJ1-5 | TRBV14 | NA | NA | CASSQDGQPQHF | TGTGCCAGCAGCCAAGATGGCCAGCCCCAGCATTTT
TRBJ2-5 | TRBV14 | NA | TRBD1 | CASGRAQGARGTQYF | TGTGCCAGCGGAAGAGCGCAGGGGGCGCGAGGGACCCAGTACTTC
TRBJ2-7 | TRBV2 | few | TRBD2 | CASPSVIGTNYEQYF | TGTGCCAGCCCCTCGGTTATAGGGACTAACTACGAGCAGTACTTC
TRBJ2-1 | TRBV9 | NA | TRBD2 | CASSPQASGNYEQFF | TGTGCCAGCAGCCCCCAGGCTAGCGGGAACTATGAGCAGTTCTTC
TRBJ2-3 | TRBV5-1 | NA | TRBD2 | CASSFSGRAGDTQYF | TGCGCCAGCAGCTTTAGCGGGAGGGCAGGAGATACGCAGTATTTT
TRBJ2-7 | TRBV7-9 | once | TRBD2 | CASSLGGEEQYF | TGTGCCAGCAGCTTGGGGGGGGAGGAGCAGTACTTC
TRBJ2-3 | TRBV11-2 | NA | TRBD2 | CASSSGLAATSTDTQYF | TGTGCCAGCAGCTCTGGACTAGCGGCTACTAGCACAGATACGCAGTATTTT
TRBJ2-7 | TRBV30 | NA | TRBD1 | CAWTAGGKYEQYF | TGTGCCTGGACGGCAGGGGGAAAATACGAGCAGTACTTC
TRBJ1-4 | TRBV9 | NA | NA | CASSVGSRANEKLFF | TGTGCCAGCAGCGTAGGAAGCAGGGCTAATGAAAAACTGTTTTTT
TRBJ2-7 | TRBV4-1 | few | TRBD1 | CASSQVGGGQGSNEQYF | TGCGCCAGCAGCCAAGTTGGGGGGGGACAGGGGTCCAACGAGCAGTACTTC
TRBJ2-7 | TRBV7-2 | NA | NA | CASSYQVGEGSYEQYF | TGTGCCAGCAGCTATCAAGTGGGAGAAGGTTCCTACGAGCAGTACTTC
TRBJ1-2 | TRBV5-6 | NA | NA | CASRNGPLRGGYTF | TGTGCCAGCAGAAACGGACCGCTCCGGGGAGGCTACACCTTC
TRBJ2-5 | TRBV20-1 | NA | NA | CSAPTRETQYF | TGCAGTGCGCCCACGAGAGAGACCCAGTACTTC
TRBJ2-1 | TRBV28 | NA | NA | CASRLRAARGNEQFF | TGTGCCAGCAGATTGAGGGCGGCCCGGGGCAATGAGCAGTTCTTC
TRBJ2-7 | TRBV27 | NA | TRBD1 | CASSWTGGPGEQYF | TGTGCCAGCAGTTGGACAGGTGGCCCTGGCGAGCAGTACTTC
TRBJ2-7 | TRBV14 | NA | TRBD2 | CASTTDRTSGQTHPYEQYF | TGTGCCAGCACCACCGATAGGACTAGCGGCCAGACCCATCCTTACGAGCAGTACTTC
TRBJ2-5 | TRBV9 | NA | TRBD2 | CASSVAAGGPGETQYF | TGTGCCAGCAGCGTAGCGGCGGGAGGGCCGGGTGAGACCCAGTACTTC
TRBJ2-7 | TRBV18 | NA | NA | CASSSGDREVHEQYF | TGTGCCAGCTCATCGGGGGACCGCGAAGTGCACGAGCAGTACTTC
TRBJ2-3 | TRBV5-1 | NA | TRBD2 | CASSSGRVTDTQYF | TGCGCCAGCAGCTCCGGGAGGGTTACAGATACGCAGTATTTT
TRBJ2-3 | TRBV29-1 | NA | NA | CSVQGGKRDTQYF | TGCAGCGTCCAGGGTGGGAAGAGAGATACGCAGTATTTT
TRBJ2-7 | TRBV27 | few | NA | CASSPDGSYEQYF | TGTGCCAGCAGCCCCGACGGGTCCTACGAGCAGTACTTC
TRBJ1-5 | TRBV27 | NA | NA | CASSSRTAAPYSNQPQHF | TGTGCCAGCAGTTCCCGGACAGCTGCCCCTTATAGCAATCAGCCCCAGCATTTT
TRBJ2-2 | TRBV7-2 | NA | NA | CASSFQASVWGTGELFF | TGTGCCAGCAGCTTTCAGGCTAGCGTGTGGGGGACCGGGGAGCTGTTTTTT
TRBJ2-3 | TRBV7-2 | NA | TRBD1 | CASSLRGRTDTQYF | TGTGCCAGCAGCTTGAGGGGGCGGACAGATACGCAGTATTTT
TRBJ2-7 | TRBV7-2 | NA | NA | CASSLALWSSGEQYF | TGTGCCAGCAGCTTAGCGCTATGGAGTAGCGGCGAGCAGTACTTC
TRBJ2-1 | TRBV6-6 | NA | NA | CASLATGTVPNEQFF | TGTGCCAGCCTAGCGACCGGGACAGTACCCAATGAGCAGTTCTTC
TRBJ1-2 | TRBV4-1 | NA | NA | CASSQEQVLYGYTF | TGCGCCAGCAGCCAAGAACAGGTTCTTTATGGCTACACCTTC
TRBJ2-1 | TRBV27 | NA | NA | CASSFSYNEQFF | TGTGCCAGCAGTTTCTCTTACAATGAGCAGTTCTTC
TRBJ2-4 | TRBV28 | NA | NA | CASSLKTALAKNIQYF | TGTGCCAGCAGTTTAAAGACAGCTCTAGCCAAAAACATTCAGTACTTC
TRBJ2-2 | TRBV28 | NA | NA | CASSSHLGRERSGSGELFF | TGTGCCAGCAGTTCTCATTTGGGGCGGGAAAGGTCTGGTTCCGGGGAGCTGTTTTTT
TRBJ2-3 | TRBV4-2 | NA | TRBD2 | CASSQEVAGLTTDTQYF | TGTGCCAGCAGCCAAGAGGTGGCGGGACTAACCACAGATACGCAGTATTTT
TRBJ2-3 | TRBV5-1 | NA | NA | CASSLGGTSTDTQYF | TGCGCCAGCAGCTTGGGCGGGACTAGCACAGATACGCAGTATTTT
TRBJ2-1 | TRBV6-1 | NA | NA | CASRLRGTAEQFF | TGTGCCAGCAGACTCCGGGGGACAGCCGAGCAGTTCTTC
TRBJ1-2 | TRBV19 | NA | NA | CASSMGRGGYTF | TGTGCCAGTAGTATGGGGAGGGGGGGCTACACCTTC
TRBJ2-1 | TRBV5-1 | NA | TRBD2 | CASSLWLAGGSLGEQFF | TGCGCCAGCAGCTTGTGGCTAGCGGGAGGATCGCTGGGTGAGCAGTTCTTC
TRBJ2-3 | TRBV27 | NA | TRBD1 | CASMDRTTDTQYF | TGTGCCAGCATGGACAGGACTACAGATACGCAGTATTTT
TRBJ2-7 | TRBV29-1 | few | NA | CSVAPSILYGEQYF | TGCAGCGTTGCTCCTTCGATACTATATGGGGAGCAGTACTTC